The rows below give T cell receptor beta chains drawn from one sample of a study of cytomegalovirus exposure and HLA in healthy donors. Clones were sequenced by immunoSEQ multiplex PCR, and TCRdb holds only the in-frame ones, with some missing. This table has 150,000 or so clones, more than 60% appearing once. The sequenced sample was PBMCs. These TCRs come from a woman aged 40 to 49 in good health and CMV-seropositive. Each CDR3 is given with its conserved first and last residue.

J | V | CDR3
TRBJ1-1 | TRBV6-1 | CASTKQGARAEAFF
TRBJ1-5 | TRBV30 | CAWSPGGTSNQPQHF
TRBJ1-1 | TRBV6-1 | CASRKDRLNTEAFF
TRBJ1-6 | TRBV19 | CASGTGVNSPLHF
TRBJ2-7 | TRBV18 | CASSPSVSTRTYEQYF
TRBJ2-1 | TRBV28 | CASRTVGGGLYNEQFF
TRBJ1-1 | TRBV4-2 | CASSAPGGRGTEAFF
TRBJ1-1 | TRBV11-3 | CASSQGQGTEAFF
TRBJ1-2 | TRBV4-2 | CASSQEAGTNYGYTF
TRBJ1-2 | TRBV6-5 | CASSGTGGGYTF
TRBJ2-7 | TRBV7-8 | CASSYETGFYEQYF
TRBJ2-3 | TRBV30 | CAWSGGVLGTDTQYF
TRBJ2-7 | TRBV30 | CAWRGDRVSKSSYEQYF
TRBJ1-1 | TRBV6-1 | CASRTGPTEAFF
TRBJ2-2 | TRBV28 | CATREGTGELFF
TRBJ1-4 | TRBV6-5 | CASQRRQGGEKLFF
NA | TRBV29-1 | CSVDFRGQGIHEQYF
TRBJ1-2 | TRBV20-1 | CSAPTGWSYTF